This T cell receptor beta chain was identified in a study of graft-versus-host responses after intestinal transplantation. Clones were read by immunoSEQ multiplex PCR, and TCRdb kept only the in-frame ones, dropping some. The sample shows approximately 14,000 clones, about 94% of them seen only once. This CDR3 has 15 amino acids. The germline gives CDR1 GTSNPN, CDR2 SVGIG (reference sequence). Between the trimmed V and J ends, which lost 0 bases and 5 bases, there was a span of 16 bases. The sample here was PBMCs, taken 9 days after transplant. The chain is built from TRBV30 and TRBJ1-1; weak D call: TRBD1 (5 bases). This TCR came from a human patient who received an intestinal transplant, so some T cells may come from the graft donor. CDR3 nucleotides: TGTGCCTGGAGTGTAGGAATGGGGGGATGGACTGAAGCTTTCTTT. This gives the protein CAWSVGMGGWTEAFF.